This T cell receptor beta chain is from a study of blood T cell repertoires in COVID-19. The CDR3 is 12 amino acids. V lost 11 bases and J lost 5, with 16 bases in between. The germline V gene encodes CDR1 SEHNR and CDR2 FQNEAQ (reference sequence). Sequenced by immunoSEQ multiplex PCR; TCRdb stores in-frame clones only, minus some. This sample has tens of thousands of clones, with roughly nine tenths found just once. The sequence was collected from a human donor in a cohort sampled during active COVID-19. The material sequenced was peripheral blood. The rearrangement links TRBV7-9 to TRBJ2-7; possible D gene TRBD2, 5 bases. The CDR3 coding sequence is TGTGCCGGTGGACTGTCCTGGAACGAGCAGTACTTC. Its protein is CAGGLSWNEQYF.